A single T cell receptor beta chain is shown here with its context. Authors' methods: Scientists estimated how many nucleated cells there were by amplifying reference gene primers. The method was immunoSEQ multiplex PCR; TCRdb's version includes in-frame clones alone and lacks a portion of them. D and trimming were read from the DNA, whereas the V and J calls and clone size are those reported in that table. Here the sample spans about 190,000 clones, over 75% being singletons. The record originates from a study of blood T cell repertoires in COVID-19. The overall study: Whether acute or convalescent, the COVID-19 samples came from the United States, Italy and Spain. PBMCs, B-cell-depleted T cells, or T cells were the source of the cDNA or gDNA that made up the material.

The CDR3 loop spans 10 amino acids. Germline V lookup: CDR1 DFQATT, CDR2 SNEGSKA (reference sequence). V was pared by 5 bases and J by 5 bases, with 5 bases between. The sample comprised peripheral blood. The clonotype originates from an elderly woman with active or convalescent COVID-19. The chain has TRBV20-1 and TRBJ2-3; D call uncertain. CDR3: CSAFLDTQYF. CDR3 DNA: TGCAGTGCTTTCCTAGATACGCAGTATTTT.